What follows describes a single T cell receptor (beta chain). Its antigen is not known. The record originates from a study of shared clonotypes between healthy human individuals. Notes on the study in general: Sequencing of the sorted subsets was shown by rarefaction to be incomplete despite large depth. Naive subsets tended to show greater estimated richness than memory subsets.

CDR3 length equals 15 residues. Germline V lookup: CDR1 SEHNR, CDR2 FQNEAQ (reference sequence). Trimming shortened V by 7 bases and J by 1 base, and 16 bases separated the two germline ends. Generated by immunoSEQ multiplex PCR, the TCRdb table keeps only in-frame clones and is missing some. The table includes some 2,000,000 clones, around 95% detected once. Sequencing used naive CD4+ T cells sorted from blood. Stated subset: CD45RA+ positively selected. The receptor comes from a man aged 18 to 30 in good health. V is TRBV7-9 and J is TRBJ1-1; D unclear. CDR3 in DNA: TGTGCCAGCACCCCCAGAAGGGATGGGAACACTGAAGCTTTCTTT. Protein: CASTPRRDGNTEAFF. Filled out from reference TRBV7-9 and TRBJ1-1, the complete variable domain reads DTGVSQNPRHKITKRGQNVTFRCDPISEHNRLYWYRQTLGQGPEFLTYFQNEAQLEKSRLLSDRFSAERPKGSFSTLEIQRTEQGDSAMYLCASTPRRDGNTEAFFGQGTRLTVV.